This TCR beta chain was sequenced in a study of T cells after somatic rescue of genetic block. Sequenced by immunoSEQ multiplex PCR; TCRdb stores in-frame clones only, minus some. The profile shows about 68,000 clones, 85% to 95% of them singletons. Trimming pared 2 bases from V and 2 bases from J, leaving 9 bases between. In germline, CDR1 is SNHLY, CDR2 FYNNEI. The CDR3 sequence is 14 residues long. The source is a man aged 35 to 55. This rearrangement joins TRBV2 to TRBJ1-2; D is uncertain. The material sequenced was peripheral blood mononuclear cells (PBMCs). The CDR3 reads CASSEWGLNYGYTF. DNA of the CDR3: TGTGCCAGCAGTGAATGGGGATTGAACTATGGCTACACCTTC.